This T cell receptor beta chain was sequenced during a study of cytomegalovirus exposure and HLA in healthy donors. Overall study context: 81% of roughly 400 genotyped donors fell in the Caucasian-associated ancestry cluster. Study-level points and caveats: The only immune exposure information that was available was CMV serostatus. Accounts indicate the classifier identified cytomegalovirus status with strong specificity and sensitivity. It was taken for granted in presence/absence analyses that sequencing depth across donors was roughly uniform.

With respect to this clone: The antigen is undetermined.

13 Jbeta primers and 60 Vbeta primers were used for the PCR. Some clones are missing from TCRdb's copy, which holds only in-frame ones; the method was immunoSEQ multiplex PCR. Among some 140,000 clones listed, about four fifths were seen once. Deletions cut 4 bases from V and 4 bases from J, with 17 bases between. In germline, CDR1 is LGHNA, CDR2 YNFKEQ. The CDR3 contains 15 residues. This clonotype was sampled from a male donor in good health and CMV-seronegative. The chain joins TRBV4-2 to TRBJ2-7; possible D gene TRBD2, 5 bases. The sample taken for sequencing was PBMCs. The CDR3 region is CASSPPEGFLYEQYF. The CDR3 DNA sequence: TGTGCCAGCAGCCCACCAGAGGGTTTTTTGTACGAGCAGTACTTC.